The present entry profiles one T cell receptor (beta chain) with its context. The authors' processing: Reference gene primers were amplified, and this amplification served to estimate nucleated cell counts. The repertoire was sequenced with immunoSEQ multiplex PCR; TCRdb's copy has only in-frame clones and lacks some. That table furnishes V, J and clone size, whereas the DNA furnished D and trimming. The data contain about 140,000 clones, almost 85% of them seen just once; the ten biggest clones take up 5.5%. Per the germline V gene, CDR1 is KGHSH and CDR2 is LQKENI. V was shortened by 3 bases and J by 4 bases, with 15 bases between the two germline ends. The CDR3 has 15 amino acids. This sample is drawn from a study of blood T cell repertoires in COVID-19. On the study more broadly: PBMCs, B-cell-depleted T cells, or T cells were the source of the cDNA or gDNA that made up the material.

The sequenced sample consisted of PBMCs or T cells enriched from blood (not recorded which). This sequence originates from a man between 35 and 55 years old with acute COVID-19. The V and J genes are TRBV18 and TRBJ1-2, with D possibly matching TRBD1 (6 bases). The CDR3 sequence is CASSPRQAPVYGYTF. DNA of the CDR3: TGTGCCAGCTCACCGCGACAGGCCCCCGTCTATGGCTACACCTTC. The complete variable domain, with remaining parts taken from reference TRBV18 and TRBJ1-2, reads NAGVMQNPRHLVRRRGQEARLRCSPMKGHSHVYWYRQLPEEGLKFMVYLQKENIIDESGMPKERFSAEFPKEGPSILRIQQVVRGDSAAYFCASSPRQAPVYGYTFGSGTRLTVV.